Sequencing of this T cell receptor (beta chain) was carried out in a study of beta chain features in type 1 diabetes. Whole-study results and caveats: Shortening of TCRB CDR3s, moderate but significant, appeared in all four CD4+ subsets of Type 1 diabetes patients.

Notes on this clone: Its antigen is still unknown.

Based on CD45RO/CCR7/CD25/CD127/CD95/CD27, CD4+ regulatory, stem cell-like memory, naive and central memory cells were sorted. Every bit of the isolated RNA underwent reverse transcription, so sequencing read expressed TCRB transcripts. Mean read depth for naive, central memory and regulatory T cell samples was around 3.5 million reads. Produced via immunoSEQ multiplex PCR; TCRdb's table is partial and in-frame only. Among more than 200,000 clones listed, approximately 16% were seen once. The clonotype comes from a man aged 25 to 40 with type 1 diabetes. The specimen sequenced was naive CD4+ T cells from blood.

The CDR3 here is CASSIGPDTQYF. DNA of the CDR3: TGTGCCAGTAGTATCGGGCCCGATACGCAGTATTTT. The V call is TRBV19, the J call TRBJ2-3; D gene ambiguous. V lost 3 bases and J 6 bases, leaving 7 bases between the germline ends. This CDR3 contains 12 residues. Germline V gene data show CDR1 as LNHDA and CDR2 as SQIVND (reference sequence). Drawing the rest from reference TRBV19 and TRBJ2-3, the complete variable domain is DGGITQSPKYLFRKEGQNVTLSCEQNLNHDAMYWYRQDPGQGLRLIYYSQIVNDFQKGDIAEGYSVSREKKESFPLTVTSAQKNPTAFYLCASSIGPDTQYFGPGTRLTVL.